This entry describes one TCR beta chain. Here immunoSEQ multiplex PCR was the method, and the copy in TCRdb shows in-frame clones only, minus some. This table has about 140,000 clones, around 92% appearing once. The entry originates in a study of T cell responses to AZD1222 COVID-19 vaccine. The CDR3 is 15 amino acids. Trimming took 6 bases from V and 4 from J, leaving 13 bases between them. Germline V lookup: CDR1 ENHRY, CDR2 SYGVKD. The source was peripheral blood, collected after recovery from COVID-19. The TCR was taken from an adult who had recovered from COVID-19. The genes are TRBV10-3 and TRBJ2-6; D possibly corresponds to TRBD2 (6 bases). CDR3 sequence: CAIREGVKGANVLTF. CDR3 bases: TGTGCCATCAGGGAGGGAGTGAAAGGGGCCAACGTCCTGACTTTC.